Given below is one T cell receptor (beta chain) in context. Original data processing: Reference gene primer amplification gave estimated nucleated cell counts. Repertoires were generated with immunoSEQ multiplex PCR, while TCRdb's copy carries only in-frame clones and drops some. V, J and clone size are taken as reported in that table, and D and trimming were inferred from the DNA itself. The profile shows around 87,000 clones, about nine tenths of them singletons. The data belong to a study of blood T cell repertoires in COVID-19. In the study overall: Both acute and convalescent COVID-19 samples were obtained from the United States, Italy and Spain. In each case, the material was cDNA or gDNA derived from T cells, B-cell-depleted T cells, or PBMCs.

Germline CDR1 and CDR2: SGHRS and YFSETQ. The CDR3 consists of 16 residues. V gave up 0 bases and J gave up 5 bases; unmatched junction bases: 6. The sample consisted of peripheral blood. The rearrangement joins TRBV5-1 to TRBJ2-1; 9 nucleotides align to TRBD1. This TCR came from a human donor with active COVID-19. The donor label of this sample is uncertain. This CDR3 reads CASSLGDGTGNNEQFF. The CDR3 DNA reads as TGCGCCAGCAGCTTGGGGGACGGGACAGGGAACAATGAGCAGTTCTTC.